This T cell receptor beta chain was captured by sequencing in a study of cytomegalovirus exposure and HLA in healthy donors. Study-wide context: Later, an analysis reported that the 120 or so validation repertoires had used the same platform as the roughly 660 first-cohort repertoires.

The germline CDR1 and CDR2 sequences are SQVTM and ANQGSEA. CDR3 size: 14 residues. Trimming pared 4 bases from V and 0 bases from J, leaving 13 bases between. These donors were members of the roughly 130-subject validation cohort, a group separate from the roughly 670-subject first cohort. Study-wide points: The study put roughly 160 TCR beta chains on its list as cytomegalovirus-associated.

For this clone: Its antigen is currently unknown. This same CDR3 is encoded by further DNA sequences in the sample.

Clones were read by immunoSEQ multiplex PCR, and TCRdb kept only the in-frame ones, dropping some. Of 200,000 to 300,000 clones detected, around 90% appear once; the ten largest clones hold 3.1%. The sequenced sample was PBMCs. The TCR was taken from a woman in her thirties in good health and CMV-seronegative. V and J are TRBV29-1 and TRBJ2-7, with TRBD2 as a possible D gene (6 bases). As DNA, the CDR3 is TGCAGCGTTGTAACGGGAGCATACTCCTACGAGCAGTACTTC. Amino acid sequence: CSVVTGAYSYEQYF.